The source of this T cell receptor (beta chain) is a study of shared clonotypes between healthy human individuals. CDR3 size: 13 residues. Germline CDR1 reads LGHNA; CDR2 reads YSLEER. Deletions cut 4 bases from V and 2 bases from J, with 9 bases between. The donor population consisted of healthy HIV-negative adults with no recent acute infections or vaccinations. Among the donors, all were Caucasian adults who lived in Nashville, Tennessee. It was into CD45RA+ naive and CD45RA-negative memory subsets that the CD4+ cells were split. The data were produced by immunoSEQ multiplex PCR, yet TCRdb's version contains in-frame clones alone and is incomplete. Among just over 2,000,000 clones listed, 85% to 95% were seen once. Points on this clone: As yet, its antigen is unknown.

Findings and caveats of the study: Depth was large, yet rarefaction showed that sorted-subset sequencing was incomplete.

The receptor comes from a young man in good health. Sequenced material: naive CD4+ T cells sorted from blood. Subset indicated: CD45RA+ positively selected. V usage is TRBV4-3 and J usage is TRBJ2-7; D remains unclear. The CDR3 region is CASSPDIAYEQYF. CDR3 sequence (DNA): TGCGCCAGCAGCCCTGACATAGCCTACGAGCAGTACTTC.